The 19 T cell receptor beta chains below all came from one sample that was sequenced in a study of cytomegalovirus exposure and HLA in healthy donors (dated by TCRdb to 2017 to 2019). The library was produced with the immunoSEQ multiplex PCR assay. For the multiplex PCR, a mixture combining 60 forward primers for TCR Vbeta segments and 13 reverse primers for TCR Jbeta segments was used. Imported from immuneACCESS, the table was reduced by TCRdb to in-frame sequences with V and J called. These copies leave out some clones; in studies compared against another copy, an unresolved V gene accounts for under half, and the cause of the remainder is not known. Present in this sample are some 140,000 clones, over 70% of which were seen just once. Jointly, the top ten make up 10% to 15% of the sample. Sequenced sample: PBMCs. These receptors all stem from a man aged 25 to 40 in good health and CMV-seropositive.

The genes are TRBV2 and TRBJ2-5; a weak D match, TRBD1 (5 bases). CDR3 size: 14 residues. The germline CDR1 and CDR2 sequences are SNHLY and FYNNEI. V was cut by 8 bases and J by 2 bases, with 15 bases left in between. DNA of the CDR3: TGTGCCAGCGGCGTTGACGCAGGGCAAGAGACCCAGTACTTC. Its protein product is CASGVDAGQETQYF.

In its sample, this clone was seen once. The V call is TRBV10-3, the J call TRBJ2-3, with TRBD1 matching 8 bases. Germline values: CDR1 ENHRY, CDR2 SYGVKD. The CDR3 sequence is 13 residues long. The V segment lost 8 bases and the J segment 5 bases; nucleotides outside the gene matches: 6. Written as DNA, the CDR3 is TGTGCCATCGGACAGGGAAGAGGAGATACGCAGTATTTT. Translating it yields CAIGQGRGDTQYF.

CDR3 sequence: CAIREDTKTYEQYF. CDR3 sequence (DNA): TGTGCCATCAGGGAGGACACCAAAACCTACGAGCAGTACTTC. This sequence joins TRBV10-3 and TRBJ2-7; D is perhaps TRBD1 or TRBD2 (5 bases each). The germline CDR1 and CDR2 sequences are ENHRY and SYGVKD. The CDR3 is 14 amino acids. Trimming removed 6 bases from V and 2 bases from J, with 14 bases in between.

The CDR3 sequence: CASSSQGSGDEKLFF. For the CDR3, the DNA is TGCGCCAGCAGCTCACAGGGGAGTGGGGATGAAAAACTGTTTTTT. The chain is built from TRBV5-1 and TRBJ1-4, with 7 nucleotides matching TRBD1. CDR1 and CDR2 from the germline V gene are SGHRS and YFSETQ. CDR3 length: 15 residues. The V segment lost 3 bases and the J segment 6 bases; nucleotides outside the gene matches: 8.

The rearrangement links TRBV7-2 to TRBJ1-2; TRBD1 might be the D (6 bases). Looked up from germline, CDR1 is SGHTA and CDR2 is FQGNSA. CDR3 length: 14 residues. V lost 1 base and J lost 6, with 12 bases in between. The CDR3 DNA reads TGTGCCAGCAGCTTAGACAGGGATGAGAATGGCTACACCTTC. Translating gives CASSLDRDENGYTF.

The chain recombines TRBV25-1 with TRBJ2-7, with D possibly TRBD1 on 6 matching bases. V gave up 6 bases and J gave up 5 bases, with 17 bases separating them. Germline V gene lookup returns CDR1 MGHDK and CDR2 SYGVNS. The CDR3 has 14 residues. CDR3 in amino acids: CASSVPGQAHEQYF. CDR3 in DNA: TGTGCCAGCAGCGTTCCGGGACAAGCCCACGAGCAGTACTTC.

J is TRBJ2-5 and V is TRBV19, with 8 bases fitting TRBD2. TRBJ2-7 explains the end of the DNA better; the J call may be wrong. Per the germline V gene, CDR1 is LNHDA and CDR2 is SQIVND (reference sequence). CDR3 size: 14 residues. The DNA of the CDR3 is TGTGCCAGTAGTATGGGACTAGTAGGATACGAGCAGTACTTC. Its protein is CASSMGLVGYEQYF.

As for this clone: Compared with germline, one end of the junction differs, possibly owing to a read error. J is TRBJ2-5 and V is TRBV7-7; possible D gene TRBD1, 9 bases. The CDR3 runs to 14 residues. Germline V lookup: CDR1 SSHAT, CDR2 FNYEAQ (reference sequence). In nucleotides, the CDR3 is TGTGCTAGCAGCTTAGCGGGGACAGGGGAGACCCAGTACTTC. Protein product: CASSLAGTGETQYF. The whole variable domain, remainder taken from reference TRBV7-7 and TRBJ2-5, is GAGVSQSPRYKVTKRGQDVTLRCDPISSHATLYWYQQALGQGPEFLTYFNYEAQPDKSGLPSDRFSAERPEGSISTLTIQRTEQRDSAMYRCASSLAGTGETQYFGPGTRLLVL.

The genes are TRBV19 and TRBJ2-3; D is perhaps TRBD2 (5 bases). Per the germline V gene, CDR1 is LNHDA and CDR2 is SQIVND (reference sequence). The CDR3 has 12 amino acids. Trimming cost V 3 bases and J 6 bases, with 7 bases left between them. CDR3 amino acids: CASSITGDTQYF. The CDR3, as DNA: TGTGCCAGTAGTATTACGGGGGATACGCAGTATTTT.

The V and J genes are TRBV7-9 and TRBJ1-4; D perhaps matches TRBD1 (6 bases). Germline CDR1 is SEHNR and CDR2 is FQNEAQ (reference sequence). The length of the CDR3 is 14 residues. Trimming left V 2 bases short and J 7 bases short, with 11 bases between. CDR3 coding DNA: TGTGCCAGCAGCTTATCTACAGGGAGTGAAAAACTGTTTTTT. Amino acids: CASSLSTGSEKLFF.

This clone appeared a few times. The CDR3 reads CASSRQKPNNQPQHF. The CDR3, as DNA: TGTGCCAGCAGCAGACAGAAACCGAATAATCAGCCCCAGCATTTT. This rearrangement joins TRBV5-6 to TRBJ1-5; possible D gene TRBD1, 5 bases. The CDR3 runs to 15 residues. Germline values: CDR1 SGHDT, CDR2 YYEEEE. Trimming removed 4 bases at V and 4 bases at J, with 15 bases between.

The rearrangement uses TRBV5-4 and TRBJ2-7; 10 bases align to TRBD2. Germline loops: CDR1 SGHNT, CDR2 YYREEE (reference sequence). The CDR3 consists of 15 residues. J gave up 5 bases and V 4 bases, and 9 bases lay outside the gene matches. The CDR3 loop reads CASSRGLARKNEQYF. The CDR3 DNA is TGTGCCAGCAGCCGGGGACTAGCGAGAAAGAACGAGCAGTACTTC.

V and J are TRBV5-1 and TRBJ1-1, with a weak D call TRBD1 (6 bases). Germline loops: CDR1 SGHRS, CDR2 YFSETQ. Trimming took off 4 bases at V and 1 base at J, with 11 bases between the two ends. The CDR3 loop spans 14 amino acids. The CDR3 DNA follows: TGCGCCAGCAGCCCAGAGACAGGGAACACTGAAGCTTTCTTT. It yields the protein CASSPETGNTEAFF.

This chain joins TRBV7-3 and TRBJ2-1; D remains unclear. CDR1 SGHTA and CDR2 FQGTGA come from the germline V gene. The CDR3 totals 12 residues. The germline V and J ends were trimmed by 2 bases and 6 bases, with 5 bases remaining between them. The CDR3 is CASSLLPNEQFF. CDR3 coding DNA: TGTGCCAGCAGCTTACTCCCCAATGAGCAGTTCTTC.

In this sample, this clone turned up once. This chain joins TRBV30 and TRBJ1-1; 7 bases align to TRBD1. J lost 3 bases, V lost 3 bases, and 10 bases had no gene match. Germline values: CDR1 GTSNPN, CDR2 SVGIG (reference sequence). This CDR3 is 15 amino acids long. The CDR3 nucleotides read TGTGCCTGGAGAGACCGGACAGGAGGAGACACTGAAGCTTTCTTT. Its translation is CAWRDRTGGDTEAFF.

The chain carries TRBV7-9 and TRBJ2-7, with 7 bases matching TRBD1. CDR1 SEHNR and CDR2 FQNEAQ come from the germline V gene (reference sequence). The trim removed 5 bases at V and 2 bases at J, leaving 12 bases unmatched. CDR3 length: 16 residues. CDR3 in amino acids: CASSRTNTGQPYEQYF. DNA for the CDR3: TGTGCCAGCAGCCGAACGAATACGGGACAGCCCTACGAGCAGTACTTC.

This clone showed up just once. The CDR3 loop is CASLTGGRSQETQYF. DNA of the CDR3: TGCGCCAGCTTGACAGGGGGCCGAAGTCAAGAGACCCAGTACTTC. The chain is built from TRBV10-1 and TRBJ2-5; 10 positions agree with TRBD1. There are 15 residues in the CDR3. Germline V lookup: CDR1 WNHNN, CDR2 SYGVQD (reference sequence). Trimming cost V 8 bases and J 2 bases; bases outside gene matches: 8.

The chain links TRBV5-5 to TRBJ2-2; 13 nucleotides agree with TRBD2. In germline, CDR1 is SGHKS, CDR2 YYEKEE (reference sequence). The V gene end was trimmed by 5 bases and the J gene end by 5 bases; junction bases not matched to a gene: 9. CDR3 size: 17 residues. The CDR3 region has the DNA TGTGCCAGCAGTTCAGGACTAGCGGGAGTTGGAACCGGGGAGCTGTTTTTT. Protein sequence: CASSSGLAGVGTGELFF.

The chain uses TRBV7-8 and TRBJ1-2, with D tentatively TRBD1 (5 bases). There are 13 residues in the CDR3. Germline loops: CDR1 SGHVS, CDR2 FQNEAQ. The germline V and J ends were trimmed by 0 bases and 7 bases, with 9 bases remaining between them. This CDR3 is CASSLARGAGYTF. The DNA of the CDR3 is TGTGCCAGCAGCTTAGCTAGGGGCGCTGGCTACACCTTC.